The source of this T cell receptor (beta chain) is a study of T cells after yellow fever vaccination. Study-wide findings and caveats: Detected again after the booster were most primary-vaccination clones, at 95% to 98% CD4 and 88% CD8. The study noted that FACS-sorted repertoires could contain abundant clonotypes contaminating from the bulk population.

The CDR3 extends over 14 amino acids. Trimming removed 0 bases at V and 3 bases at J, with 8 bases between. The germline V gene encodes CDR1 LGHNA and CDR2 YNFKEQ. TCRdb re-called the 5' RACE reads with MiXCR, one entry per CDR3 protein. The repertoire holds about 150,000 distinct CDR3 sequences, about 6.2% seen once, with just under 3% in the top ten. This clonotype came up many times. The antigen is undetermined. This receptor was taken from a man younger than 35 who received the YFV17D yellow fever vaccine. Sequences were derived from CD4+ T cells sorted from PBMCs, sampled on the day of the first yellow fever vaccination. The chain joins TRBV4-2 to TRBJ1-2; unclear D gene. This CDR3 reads CASSQDRGDYGYTF. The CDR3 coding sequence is TGTGCCAGCAGCCAAGATCGCGGGGACTATGGCTACACCTTC.